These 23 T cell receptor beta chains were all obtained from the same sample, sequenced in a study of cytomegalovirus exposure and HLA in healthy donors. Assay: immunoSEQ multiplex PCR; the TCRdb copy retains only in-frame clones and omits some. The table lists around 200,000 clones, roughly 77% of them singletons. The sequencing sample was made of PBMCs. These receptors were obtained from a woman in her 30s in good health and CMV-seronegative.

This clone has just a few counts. CDR3 bases: TGTGCCTGCGAACTAGCGGGGGCCTACTACGAGCAGTACTTC. Translation: CACELAGAYYEQYF. This chain uses TRBV30 with TRBJ2-7, with 11 nucleotides matching TRBD2. Germline trimming cut 6 bases from V and 3 bases from J; bases unmatched to any gene: 7. Germline CDR1 is GTSNPN and CDR2 is SVGIG (reference sequence). The CDR3 is 14 residues long.

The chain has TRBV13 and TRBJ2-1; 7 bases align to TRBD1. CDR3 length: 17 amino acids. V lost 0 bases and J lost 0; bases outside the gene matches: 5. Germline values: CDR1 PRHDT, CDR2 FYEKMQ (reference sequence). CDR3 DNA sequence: TGTGCCAGCAGCTTAGGGTCAGGGGGAGCCTCCTACAATGAGCAGTTCTTC. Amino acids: CASSLGSGGASYNEQFF. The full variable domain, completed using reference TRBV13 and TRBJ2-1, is AAGVIQSPRHLIKEKRETATLKCYPIPRHDTVYWYQQGPGQDPQFLISFYEKMQSDKGSIPDRFSAQQFSDYHSELNMSSLELGDSALYFCASSLGSGGASYNEQFFGPGTRLTVL.

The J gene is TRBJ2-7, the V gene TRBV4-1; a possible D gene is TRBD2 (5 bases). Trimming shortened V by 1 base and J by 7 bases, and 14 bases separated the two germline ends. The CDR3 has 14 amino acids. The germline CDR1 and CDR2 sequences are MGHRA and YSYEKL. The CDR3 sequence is CASSQGSYREEQYF. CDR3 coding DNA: TGCGCCAGCAGCCAAGGGTCCTATCGGGAAGAGCAGTACTTC.

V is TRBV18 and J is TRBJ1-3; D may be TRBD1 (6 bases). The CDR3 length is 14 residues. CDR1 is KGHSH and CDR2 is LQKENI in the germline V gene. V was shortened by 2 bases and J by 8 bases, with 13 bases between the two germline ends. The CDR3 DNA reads TGTGCCAGCTCACCAGGACAGAAGTTGGACACCATATATTTT. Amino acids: CASSPGQKLDTIYF.

The CDR3 DNA reads TGTGCCACCAGCAGATCAGGACTAGCGGAGAGGCAAGAGACCCAGTACTTC. Its protein product is CATSRSGLAERQETQYF. This chain links TRBV15 with TRBJ2-5; 10 nucleotides agree with TRBD2. Germline trimming cut 2 bases from V and 2 bases from J; bases unmatched to any gene: 8. The CDR3 runs to 17 residues. Germline CDR1 and CDR2: LNHNV and YYDKDF (reference sequence).

The CDR3 sequence is CASREAEVGGNTIYF. For the CDR3, the DNA is TGTGCCAGCAGGGAGGCCGAGGTCGGTGGAAACACCATATATTTT. The rearrangement uses TRBV6-1 and TRBJ1-3, with D hard to call. The germline V gene encodes CDR1 MNHNS and CDR2 SASEGT. CDR3 size: 15 residues. The V end lost 6 bases, the J end lost 3 bases, and 15 bases lay between the germline ends.

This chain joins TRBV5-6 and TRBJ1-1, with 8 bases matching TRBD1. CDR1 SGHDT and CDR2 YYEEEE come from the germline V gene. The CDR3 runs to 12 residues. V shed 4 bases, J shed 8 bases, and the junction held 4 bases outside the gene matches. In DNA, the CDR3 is TGTGCCAGCAGCACAGGACAGGGAGAAGCTTTCTTT. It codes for CASSTGQGEAFF.

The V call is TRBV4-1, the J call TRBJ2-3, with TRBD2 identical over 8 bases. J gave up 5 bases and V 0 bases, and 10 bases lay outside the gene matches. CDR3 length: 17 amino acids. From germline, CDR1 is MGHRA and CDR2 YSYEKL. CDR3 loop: CASSQESLSAGGDTQYF. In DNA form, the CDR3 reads TGCGCCAGCAGCCAAGAATCCCTGAGTGCGGGAGGAGATACGCAGTATTTT.

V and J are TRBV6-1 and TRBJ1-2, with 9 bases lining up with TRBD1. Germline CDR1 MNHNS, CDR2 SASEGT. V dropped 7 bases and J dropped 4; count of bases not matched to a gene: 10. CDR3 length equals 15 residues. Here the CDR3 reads CASKDGQGFAYGYTF. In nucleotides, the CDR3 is TGTGCCAGCAAGGATGGACAGGGGTTCGCCTATGGCTACACCTTC.

CDR3 in DNA: TGTGCCAGCAGCCAAGATGAAGCTAGCGGGGGTTACTCCTACGAGCAGTACTTC. Its protein product is CASSQDEASGGYSYEQYF. The gene calls are TRBV4-2 and TRBJ2-7, with 10 positions matching TRBD2. The junction had 8 bases not matched to a gene; V was cut back by 0 bases and J by 0 bases. The germline V gene has CDR1 LGHNA and CDR2 YNFKEQ. The CDR3 runs to 18 residues.

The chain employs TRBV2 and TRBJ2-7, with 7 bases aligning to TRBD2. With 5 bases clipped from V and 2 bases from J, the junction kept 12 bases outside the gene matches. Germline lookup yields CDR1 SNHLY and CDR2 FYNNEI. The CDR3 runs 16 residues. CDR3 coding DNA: TGTGCCAGCAGTTCGGGGGGAGTTGTAGGGGCCTACGAGCAGTACTTC. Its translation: CASSSGGVVGAYEQYF.

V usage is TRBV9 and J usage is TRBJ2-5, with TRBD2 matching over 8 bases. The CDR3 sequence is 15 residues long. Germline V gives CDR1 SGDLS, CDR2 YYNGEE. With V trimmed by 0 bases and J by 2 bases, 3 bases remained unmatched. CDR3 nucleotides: TGTGCCAGCAGCGTAGCCACGGGAGGGCAAGAGACCCAGTACTTC. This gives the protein CASSVATGGQETQYF.

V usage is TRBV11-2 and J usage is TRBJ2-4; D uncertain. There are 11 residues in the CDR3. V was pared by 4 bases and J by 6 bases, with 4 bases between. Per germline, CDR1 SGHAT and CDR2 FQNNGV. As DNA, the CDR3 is TGTGCCAGCAGCTCCGGAAACATTCAGTACTTC. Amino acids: CASSSGNIQYF.

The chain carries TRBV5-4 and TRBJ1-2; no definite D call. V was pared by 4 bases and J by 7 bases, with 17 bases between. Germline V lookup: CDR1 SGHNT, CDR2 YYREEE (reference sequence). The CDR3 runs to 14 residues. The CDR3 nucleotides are TGTGCCAGCAGCCCGTTCATAAGTCTAGCTGGCTACACCTTC. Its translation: CASSPFISLAGYTF.

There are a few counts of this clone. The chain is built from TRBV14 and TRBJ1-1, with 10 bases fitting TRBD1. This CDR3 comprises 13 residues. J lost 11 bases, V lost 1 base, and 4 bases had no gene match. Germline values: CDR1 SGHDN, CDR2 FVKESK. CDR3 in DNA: TGTGCCAGCAGCCAAGTAGCGGGACAGGGGGCTTTCTTT. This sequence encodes CASSQVAGQGAFF.

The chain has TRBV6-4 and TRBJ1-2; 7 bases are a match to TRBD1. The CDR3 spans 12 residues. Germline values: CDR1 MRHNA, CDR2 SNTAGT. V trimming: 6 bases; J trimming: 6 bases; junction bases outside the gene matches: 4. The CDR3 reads CASSQQGNGYTF. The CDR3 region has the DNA TGTGCCAGCAGCCAACAGGGGAATGGCTACACCTTC.

In nucleotides, the CDR3 is TGTGCCAGCAGTTGGGACAGGGACACTGAAGCTTTCTTT. This translates into CASSWDRDTEAFF. The rearrangement joins TRBV6-5 to TRBJ1-1; TRBD1 aligns across 9 bases. Germline V gives CDR1 MNHEY, CDR2 SVGAGI. The CDR3 spans 13 residues. Trimming at V came to 4 bases and at J to 3 bases, leaving 0 bases not matched to a gene.

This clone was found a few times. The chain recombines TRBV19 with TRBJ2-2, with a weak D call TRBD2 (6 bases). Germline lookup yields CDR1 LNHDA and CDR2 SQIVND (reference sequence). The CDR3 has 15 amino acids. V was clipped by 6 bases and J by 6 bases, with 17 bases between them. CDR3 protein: CASSAGPGVAGELFF. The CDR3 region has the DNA TGTGCCAGTAGCGCAGGTCCGGGAGTGGCCGGGGAGCTGTTTTTT.

The CDR3 nucleotides are TGTGCCTGGAGTGGCAGGGCGAACTACGGGGAGACCCAGTACTTC. Translation: CAWSGRANYGETQYF. The genes are TRBV30 and TRBJ2-5; the D gene is possibly TRBD1 (5 bases). Germline V gene data show CDR1 as GTSNPN and CDR2 as SVGIG (reference sequence). The CDR3 runs to 15 residues. The ends were cut back, 1 base at V and 5 bases at J, with 17 bases in the middle.

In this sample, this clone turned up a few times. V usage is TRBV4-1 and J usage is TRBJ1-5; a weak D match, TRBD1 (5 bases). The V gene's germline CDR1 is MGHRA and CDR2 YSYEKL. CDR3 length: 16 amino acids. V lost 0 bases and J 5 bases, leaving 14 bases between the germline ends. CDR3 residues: CASSQEAGRTDQPQHF. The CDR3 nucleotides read TGCGCCAGCAGCCAAGAGGCAGGGCGGACGGATCAGCCCCAGCATTTT.

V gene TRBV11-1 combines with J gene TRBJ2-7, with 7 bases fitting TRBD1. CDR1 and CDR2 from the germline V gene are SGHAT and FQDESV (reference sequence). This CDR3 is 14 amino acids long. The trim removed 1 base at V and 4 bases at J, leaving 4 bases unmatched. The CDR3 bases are TGTGCCAGCAGCTTAGATTCGGACAGGTACGAGCAGTACTTC. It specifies CASSLDSDRYEQYF.

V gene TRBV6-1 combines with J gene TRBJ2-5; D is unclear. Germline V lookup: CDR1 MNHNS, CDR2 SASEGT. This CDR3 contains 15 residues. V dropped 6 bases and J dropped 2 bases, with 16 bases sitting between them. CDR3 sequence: CASSAGWLDQETQYF. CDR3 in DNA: TGTGCCAGCAGCGCCGGGTGGCTAGATCAAGAGACCCAGTACTTC.

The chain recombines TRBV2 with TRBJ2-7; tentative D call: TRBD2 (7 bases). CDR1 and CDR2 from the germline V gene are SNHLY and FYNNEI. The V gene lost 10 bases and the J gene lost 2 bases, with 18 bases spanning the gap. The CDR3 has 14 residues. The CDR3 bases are TGTGCCACCCGCAAGGGGGGGACTACCTACGAGCAGTACTTC. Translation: CATRKGGTTYEQYF.